This entry concerns a single T cell receptor (beta chain). Its antigen is not known. This sample's time point: cycle 4 day 1 (C4D1), after more than 5 weeks of nivolumab. Each patient experienced a relapse that followed autologous stem cell transplantation, and brentuximab vedotin exposure varied. The best responses consisted of complete response, partial response or progressive disease. The data were taken from a study of PD-1 blockade in classical Hodgkin lymphoma. Study results and limitations: Reports indicated that newly diagnosed patients had lower baseline TCR diversity than healthy donors did. For complete responders, baseline diversity was comparable to that of newly diagnosed patients. CD4+ but not CD8+ TCR diversity rose significantly by C4D1.

Looked up from germline, CDR1 is LNHDA and CDR2 is SQIVND (reference sequence). This CDR3 comprises 16 residues. With 9 bases removed from V and 1 base from J, the gap between germline ends came to 21 bases. TCRdb's copy holds only in-frame clones and misses some; the assay was immunoSEQ multiplex PCR. The sample contains approximately 89,000 clones, nearly 85% of which appear only once. This chain joins TRBV19 and TRBJ1-2; D not certain. This TCR was sampled from a human donor with classical Hodgkin lymphoma. This specimen consisted of peripheral blood mononuclear cells (PBMCs), obtained before the fourth cycle of nivolumab. The CDR3 nucleotides read TGTGCCAGCCGACCCTCGCAGCTGCGCTTTAACTATGGCTACACCTTC. Translated: CASRPSQLRFNYGYTF.